The 22 T cell receptor beta chains listed next were all sequenced from one sample in a study of CD8 T cells in Susac syndrome. Random hexamers were used to reverse transcribe the RNA input (roughly 0.5 to 1 ug). TCRdb processed the immunoSEQ multiplex PCR reads anew with MiXCR; each CDR3 protein has one entry. This table has about 140,000 distinct CDR3 sequences, approximately 95% appearing once. Sequenced material: CD4+ T cells from PBMCs. These receptors were taken from a human donor with Susac syndrome.

The V call is TRBV5-5, the J call TRBJ2-7; 9 bases agree with TRBD1. The CDR3 is 14 amino acids. Germline V gene sequence: CDR1 SGHKS, CDR2 YYEKEE (reference sequence). The V segment lost 4 bases and the J segment 4 bases; nucleotides outside the gene matches: 6. The CDR3 region has the DNA TGTGCCAGCAGCCGACAGGGGGTTTCGTACGAGCAGTACTTC. Protein sequence: CASSRQGVSYEQYF.

In the case of this clonotype: One end of the junction fails to match germline, which may point to a read error. The CDR3 loop reads CASTQWTSGSDEQFF. The CDR3 DNA is TGCGCCAGCACCCAATGGACTAGCGGGAGTGATGAGCAGTTCTTC. The rearrangement uses TRBV4-1 and TRBJ2-1; 13 bases map to TRBD2. The CDR3 length is 15 residues. Germline CDR1 and CDR2: MGHRA and YSYEKL.

J is TRBJ1-2 and V is TRBV4-2, with a weak D call TRBD1 (5 bases). V was shortened by 0 bases and J by 11 bases, with 10 bases between the two germline ends. This CDR3 region has 12 residues. CDR1 and CDR2 from the germline V gene are LGHNA and YNFKEQ. This chain's CDR3 is CASSQDGGVYTF. The DNA for the CDR3 is TGTGCCAGCAGCCAAGATGGAGGGGTTTACACCTTC.

This clonotype was seen just once. The V and J genes are TRBV4-2 and TRBJ2-7; 9 nucleotides align to TRBD1. The germline V gene has CDR1 LGHNA and CDR2 YNFKEQ. The junction had 7 bases not matched to a gene; V was cut back by 3 bases and J by 4 bases. The CDR3 has 15 residues. DNA of the CDR3: TGTGCCAGCAGCCACGCCTCCGGGACAGGGTACGAGCAGTACTTC. Its translation: CASSHASGTGYEQYF.

The chain's CDR3 is CASSHRDPANEQFF. The CDR3 region has the DNA TGCGCCAGCAGCCACCGGGACCCGGCGAATGAGCAGTTCTTC. The V call is TRBV5-1, the J call TRBJ2-1; D tentatively fits TRBD1 or TRBD2 (5 bases each). The CDR3 loop spans 14 amino acids. V lost 4 bases, J lost 7 bases, and 15 bases lay in between. Germline V gene data show CDR1 as SGHRS and CDR2 as YFSETQ.

The chain carries TRBV15 and TRBJ2-2; D tentatively fits TRBD1 or TRBD2 (5 bases each). The CDR3 is 15 amino acids. Between the trimmed V and J ends, which lost 1 base and 0 bases, there was a span of 6 bases. Per germline, CDR1 LNHNV and CDR2 YYDKDF (reference sequence). The CDR3 loop reads CATSRGGTNTGELFF. CDR3 sequence (DNA): TGTGCCACCAGCAGAGGGGGGACGAACACCGGGGAGCTGTTTTTT. The complete variable domain, with remaining parts taken from reference TRBV15 and TRBJ2-2, reads DAMVIQNPRYQVTQFGKPVTLSCSQTLNHNVMYWYQQKSSQAPKLLFHYYDKDFNNEADTPDNFQSRRPNTSFCFLDIRSPGLGDTAMYLCATSRGGTNTGELFFGEGSRLTVL.

The chain carries TRBV6-5 and TRBJ2-1, with D perhaps TRBD2 (6 bases). This CDR3 has 12 residues. The V end lost 6 bases, the J end lost 14 bases, and 17 bases lay between the germline ends. CDR1 is MNHEY, CDR2 SVGAGI, per germline. CDR3 sequence (DNA): TGTGCCAGCAGCAATTCGGGACTCAAGGAGTTCTTC. Amino acids: CASSNSGLKEFF.

In nucleotides, the CDR3 is TGTGCCAGCAGTGACAGGGATTCACCCCTCCACTTT. Amino acids: CASSDRDSPLHF. The chain uses TRBV25-1 and TRBJ1-6; TRBD1 is a possible D gene (5 bases). V lost 3 bases and J lost 8, with 5 bases in between. The CDR3 consists of 12 residues. CDR1 and CDR2 (germline): MGHDK, SYGVNS.

In its sample, this clonotype was seen a few times. The V and J genes are TRBV18 and TRBJ2-5, with D possibly matching TRBD2 (6 bases). Germline CDR1 reads KGHSH; CDR2 reads LQKENI. The CDR3 runs 13 residues. Trimming removed 6 bases at V and 4 bases at J, with 12 bases between. This chain's CDR3 is CASSQLGGETQYF. The CDR3 DNA sequence: TGTGCCAGCTCCCAGCTGGGAGGAGAGACCCAGTACTTC.

The chain has TRBV29-1 and TRBJ2-1; tentatively, D is TRBD2 (5 bases). The CDR3 is 14 residues long. Deletions cut 4 bases from V and 8 bases from J, with 18 bases between. Germline V gene sequence: CDR1 SQVTM, CDR2 ANQGSEA. CDR3 in amino acids: CSVGGLAPSDEQFF. CDR3 nucleotide sequence: TGCAGCGTTGGTGGCCTAGCTCCCAGTGATGAGCAGTTCTTC.

This chain joins TRBV7-9 and TRBJ2-1, with 7 bases that match TRBD2. There are 14 residues in the CDR3. Trimming at V came to 2 bases and at J to 7 bases, leaving 5 bases not matched to a gene. Germline loops: CDR1 SEHNR, CDR2 FQNEAQ (reference sequence). The CDR3, as DNA: TGTGCCAGCAGCTTAACGGGCGGGAGAAATGAGCAGTTCTTC. This translates into CASSLTGGRNEQFF.

V is TRBV20-1 and J is TRBJ1-2, with a tentative D call TRBD1 (6 bases). This CDR3 region has 14 residues. Germline CDR1 and CDR2: DFQATT and SNEGSKA (reference sequence). Trimming took 3 bases from V and 4 from J, leaving 15 bases between them. CDR3 loop: CSASPGGGAYGYTF. CDR3 nucleotide sequence: TGCAGTGCTAGCCCGGGTGGGGGGGCCTATGGCTACACCTTC.

The chain joins TRBV3-1 to TRBJ1-1, with D perhaps TRBD1 (6 bases). The V gene lost 7 bases and the J gene lost 7 bases, with 22 bases spanning the gap. Germline V lookup: CDR1 LGHDT, CDR2 YNNKEL (reference sequence). The CDR3 spans 15 residues. CDR3 bases: TGTGCCAGCACCCCCTGGGGGGGGGCTGAGGGTGAAGCTTTCTTT. Translated: CASTPWGGAEGEAFF. Full variable domain (rest looked up from reference TRBV3-1 and TRBJ1-1): DTAVSQTPKYLVTQMGNDKSIKCEQNLGHDTMYWYKQDSKKFLKIMFSYNNKELIINETVPNRFSPKSPDKAHLNLHINSLELGDSAVYFCASTPWGGAEGEAFFGQGTRLTVV.

The chain couples TRBV25-1 to TRBJ2-1, with 10 bases aligning to TRBD1. CDR1 is MGHDK, CDR2 SYGVNS, per germline. V lost 6 bases to trimming and J lost 8 bases; unmatched junction nucleotides: 10. The CDR3 is 15 amino acids. The CDR3 spells CASSSETGGGYEQFF. The CDR3 DNA reads TGTGCCAGCAGCTCCGAGACAGGGGGCGGATATGAGCAGTTCTTC.

This sequence joins TRBV28 and TRBJ2-7, with D possibly TRBD1 on 5 matching bases. Germline V CDR1 and CDR2: MDHEN, SYDVKM. V lost 4 bases, J lost 9 bases, and 19 bases lay in between. The CDR3 extends over 14 amino acids. This CDR3 is CASSSPSGHQGQYF. For the CDR3, the DNA is TGTGCCAGCAGTTCGCCGTCCGGACATCAGGGGCAGTACTTC.

The rearrangement joins TRBV7-9 to TRBJ2-1; D call uncertain. This CDR3 region has 14 residues. Trimming pared 5 bases from V and 8 bases from J, leaving 16 bases between. Germline-derived CDR1 and CDR2 are SEHNR and FQNEAQ (reference sequence). The CDR3 coding sequence is TGTGCCAGCAGCCCCCCGGCCCCTGCCCATGAGCAGTTCTTC. As protein: CASSPPAPAHEQFF.

This rearrangement joins TRBV29-1 to TRBJ2-1; 12 bases map to TRBD2. CDR3 length: 16 amino acids. V shed 7 bases, J shed 4 bases, and the junction held 11 bases outside the gene matches. CDR1 is SQVTM and CDR2 is ANQGSEA in the germline V gene. The DNA for the CDR3 is TGCAGCGCGGCCCAACTAGCGGGAGGCCTATACAATGAGCAGTTCTTC. Its protein product is CSAAQLAGGLYNEQFF.

CDR3 sequence: CASSGTGGNQPQHF. CDR3 coding DNA: TGTGCCAGCAGTGGGACAGGGGGCAATCAGCCCCAGCATTTT. The chain employs TRBV25-1 and TRBJ1-5; 9 bases map to TRBD1. The CDR3 runs to 14 residues. Germline CDR1 MGHDK, CDR2 SYGVNS. V was pared by 4 bases and J by 2 bases, with 0 bases of the junction left unmatched.

This sequence joins TRBV4-1 and TRBJ1-4; possibly TRBD1 for D (6 bases). Germline CDR1 reads MGHRA; CDR2 reads YSYEKL. The CDR3 runs to 16 residues. The ends were cut back, 3 bases at V and 2 bases at J, with 13 bases in the middle. Written as DNA, the CDR3 is TGCGCCAGCAGCCAGTTACAGGGAGTGACTAATGAAAAACTGTTTTTT. Translated, it gives CASSQLQGVTNEKLFF.

This rearrangement joins TRBV7-9 to TRBJ1-1, with D perhaps matching TRBD1 (6 bases). The CDR3 has 15 residues. Germline assignment: CDR1 SEHNR and CDR2 FQNEAQ (reference sequence). Trimming shortened V by 5 bases and J by 6 bases, and 19 bases separated the two germline ends. CDR3 sequence (DNA): TGTGCCAGCAGCCCACAGGGCCAAGGGAGGTCTGAAGCTTTCTTT. This codes for CASSPQGQGRSEAFF.

This rearrangement joins TRBV27 to TRBJ1-6; unclear D gene. This CDR3 comprises 17 residues. Germline lookup yields CDR1 MNHEY and CDR2 SMNVEV (reference sequence). V gave up 4 bases and J gave up 5 bases, with 18 bases separating them. DNA of the CDR3: TGTGCCAGCAGTTCAAGAATCCGGGAAAAACATAATTCACCCCTCCACTTT. The encoded protein is CASSSRIREKHNSPLHF.

This clonotype was recorded only once. V and J are TRBV7-9 and TRBJ1-5; 9 bases match TRBD1. Germline CDR1 SEHNR, CDR2 FQNEAQ (reference sequence). There are 14 residues in the CDR3. V trimming: 5 bases; J trimming: 7 bases; junction bases outside the gene matches: 6. CDR3 in amino acids: CASSPMTGGQPQHF. The CDR3 nucleotides read TGTGCCAGCAGCCCTATGACAGGGGGACAGCCCCAGCATTTT.